This is a list of T cell receptor beta chains from one sample in a study of lymphopenia after photon versus proton radiotherapy. Repertoires were generated with immunoSEQ multiplex PCR, while TCRdb's copy carries only in-frame clones and drops some. The sample includes tens of thousands of clones, more than 75% seen only once; the top ten take roughly 2.3%. This specimen consisted of peripheral blood, obtained from a patient treated with photon-based radiotherapy. These receptors all come from a man in his forties or fifties with gastric cancer. CDR3s include the opening cysteine and the closing phenylalanine or tryptophan. Each record gives: J gene, V gene, CDR3 protein.

TRBJ2-7	TRBV7-2	CASSPTGASYEQYF
TRBJ2-2	TRBV7-9	CASSLSTGTGELFF
TRBJ1-4	TRBV5-6	CASSLRCLQGADCEKLFF
TRBJ2-5	TRBV12-5	CASGFGTVEETQYF
TRBJ2-1	TRBV9	CASSVGGRISYNEQFF
TRBJ2-7	TRBV14	CASSPRDGTGLSYEQYF
TRBJ2-7	TRBV7-8	CASSLPPGGAYEQYF
TRBJ1-2	TRBV29-1	CSASANYGYTF
TRBJ2-5	TRBV30	CAWSAGGPKTQYF
TRBJ1-6	TRBV5-1	CASSLATGGNSPLHF
TRBJ1-2	TRBV18	CASSFTPTDPNYGYTF
TRBJ2-7	TRBV7-3	CASSLNAQGGQYF
TRBJ2-3	TRBV18	CASSPNLEGDTQYF
TRBJ1-1	TRBV4-1	CASSPQGRHTNTEAFF
TRBJ2-5	TRBV18	CASSPDRGGETQYF
TRBJ1-2	TRBV27	CASTSQRGAGYGYTF
TRBJ1-1	TRBV4-1	CASSPPGQGAPSTEAFF
TRBJ2-5	TRBV30	CAWSVDPRGTQYF
TRBJ2-4	TRBV7-2	CASSLAKNIQYF
TRBJ1-1	TRBV15	CATSPAVPGAEAFF
TRBJ2-2	TRBV4-3	CASSQRFGGELFF
TRBJ2-3	TRBV7-3	CASSLKASGLGGTQYF
TRBJ1-5	TRBV7-9	CASSLVLSAGPFNQPQHF
TRBJ2-2	TRBV7-3	CASSLTGAANTGELFF
TRBJ1-6	TRBV2	CASSETGRDSPLHF
TRBJ2-7	TRBV15	CATSSPRGQVSYEQYF
TRBJ1-2	TRBV15	CATSYLGGGRLKAGYTF
TRBJ2-5	TRBV7-2	CASSLEIVGGGETQYF
TRBJ2-1	TRBV5-1	CASSLGQGNEQFF
TRBJ1-6	TRBV27	CASSYGGLNSPLHF
TRBJ2-2	TRBV6-5	CASSAGTGETGELFF
TRBJ2-1	TRBV21-1	CASTGGCWDNEQFF
TRBJ2-7	TRBV7-2	CASSLQRGNYEQYF
TRBJ2-7	TRBV11-1	CASSLGTISGASGHEQYF
TRBJ2-1	TRBV10-3	CAISDRGSGNEQFF
TRBJ1-1	TRBV27	CASSSLAKGGTEAFF
TRBJ1-5	TRBV2	CASSERRGTSNQPQHF
TRBJ2-4	TRBV5-6	CASSIQVVAKNIQYF
TRBJ2-7	TRBV5-4	CASSLFGEQYF
TRBJ1-5	TRBV18	CASSPNRESVGQPQHF
TRBJ1-2	TRBV7-6	CASSLLRAGYGYTF
TRBJ2-7	TRBV21-1	CASSEFLSYEQYF
TRBJ1-2	TRBV14	CASSPTENYGYTF
TRBJ1-3	TRBV30	CAWSLGRDGNTIYF
TRBJ2-3	TRBV7-9	CASSSTGQGSAQYF
TRBJ2-2	TRBV7-3	CASSWGTANTGELFF
TRBJ1-1	TRBV5-1	CASSLDVTVNTEAFF
TRBJ1-1	TRBV6-5	CASSYGRNTEAFF
TRBJ1-1	TRBV19	CASSMGGTYTEAFF
TRBJ1-1	TRBV5-6	CASSSPGTNTEAFF
TRBJ2-1	TRBV7-2	CASSLMRRNEQFF
TRBJ2-7	TRBV2	CASSPLRASGEDF
TRBJ1-6	TRBV7-2	CASSLSSVGGSPLHF